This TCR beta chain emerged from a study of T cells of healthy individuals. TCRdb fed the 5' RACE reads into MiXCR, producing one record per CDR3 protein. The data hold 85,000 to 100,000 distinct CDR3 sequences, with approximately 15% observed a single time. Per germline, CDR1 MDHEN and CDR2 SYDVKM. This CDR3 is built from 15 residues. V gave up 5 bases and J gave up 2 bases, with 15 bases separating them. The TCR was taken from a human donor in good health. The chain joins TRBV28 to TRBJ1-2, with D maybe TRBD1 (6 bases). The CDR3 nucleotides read TGTGCCAGCAGTCCAACCCCGGACAGCAACTATGGCTACACCTTC. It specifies CASSPTPDSNYGYTF.